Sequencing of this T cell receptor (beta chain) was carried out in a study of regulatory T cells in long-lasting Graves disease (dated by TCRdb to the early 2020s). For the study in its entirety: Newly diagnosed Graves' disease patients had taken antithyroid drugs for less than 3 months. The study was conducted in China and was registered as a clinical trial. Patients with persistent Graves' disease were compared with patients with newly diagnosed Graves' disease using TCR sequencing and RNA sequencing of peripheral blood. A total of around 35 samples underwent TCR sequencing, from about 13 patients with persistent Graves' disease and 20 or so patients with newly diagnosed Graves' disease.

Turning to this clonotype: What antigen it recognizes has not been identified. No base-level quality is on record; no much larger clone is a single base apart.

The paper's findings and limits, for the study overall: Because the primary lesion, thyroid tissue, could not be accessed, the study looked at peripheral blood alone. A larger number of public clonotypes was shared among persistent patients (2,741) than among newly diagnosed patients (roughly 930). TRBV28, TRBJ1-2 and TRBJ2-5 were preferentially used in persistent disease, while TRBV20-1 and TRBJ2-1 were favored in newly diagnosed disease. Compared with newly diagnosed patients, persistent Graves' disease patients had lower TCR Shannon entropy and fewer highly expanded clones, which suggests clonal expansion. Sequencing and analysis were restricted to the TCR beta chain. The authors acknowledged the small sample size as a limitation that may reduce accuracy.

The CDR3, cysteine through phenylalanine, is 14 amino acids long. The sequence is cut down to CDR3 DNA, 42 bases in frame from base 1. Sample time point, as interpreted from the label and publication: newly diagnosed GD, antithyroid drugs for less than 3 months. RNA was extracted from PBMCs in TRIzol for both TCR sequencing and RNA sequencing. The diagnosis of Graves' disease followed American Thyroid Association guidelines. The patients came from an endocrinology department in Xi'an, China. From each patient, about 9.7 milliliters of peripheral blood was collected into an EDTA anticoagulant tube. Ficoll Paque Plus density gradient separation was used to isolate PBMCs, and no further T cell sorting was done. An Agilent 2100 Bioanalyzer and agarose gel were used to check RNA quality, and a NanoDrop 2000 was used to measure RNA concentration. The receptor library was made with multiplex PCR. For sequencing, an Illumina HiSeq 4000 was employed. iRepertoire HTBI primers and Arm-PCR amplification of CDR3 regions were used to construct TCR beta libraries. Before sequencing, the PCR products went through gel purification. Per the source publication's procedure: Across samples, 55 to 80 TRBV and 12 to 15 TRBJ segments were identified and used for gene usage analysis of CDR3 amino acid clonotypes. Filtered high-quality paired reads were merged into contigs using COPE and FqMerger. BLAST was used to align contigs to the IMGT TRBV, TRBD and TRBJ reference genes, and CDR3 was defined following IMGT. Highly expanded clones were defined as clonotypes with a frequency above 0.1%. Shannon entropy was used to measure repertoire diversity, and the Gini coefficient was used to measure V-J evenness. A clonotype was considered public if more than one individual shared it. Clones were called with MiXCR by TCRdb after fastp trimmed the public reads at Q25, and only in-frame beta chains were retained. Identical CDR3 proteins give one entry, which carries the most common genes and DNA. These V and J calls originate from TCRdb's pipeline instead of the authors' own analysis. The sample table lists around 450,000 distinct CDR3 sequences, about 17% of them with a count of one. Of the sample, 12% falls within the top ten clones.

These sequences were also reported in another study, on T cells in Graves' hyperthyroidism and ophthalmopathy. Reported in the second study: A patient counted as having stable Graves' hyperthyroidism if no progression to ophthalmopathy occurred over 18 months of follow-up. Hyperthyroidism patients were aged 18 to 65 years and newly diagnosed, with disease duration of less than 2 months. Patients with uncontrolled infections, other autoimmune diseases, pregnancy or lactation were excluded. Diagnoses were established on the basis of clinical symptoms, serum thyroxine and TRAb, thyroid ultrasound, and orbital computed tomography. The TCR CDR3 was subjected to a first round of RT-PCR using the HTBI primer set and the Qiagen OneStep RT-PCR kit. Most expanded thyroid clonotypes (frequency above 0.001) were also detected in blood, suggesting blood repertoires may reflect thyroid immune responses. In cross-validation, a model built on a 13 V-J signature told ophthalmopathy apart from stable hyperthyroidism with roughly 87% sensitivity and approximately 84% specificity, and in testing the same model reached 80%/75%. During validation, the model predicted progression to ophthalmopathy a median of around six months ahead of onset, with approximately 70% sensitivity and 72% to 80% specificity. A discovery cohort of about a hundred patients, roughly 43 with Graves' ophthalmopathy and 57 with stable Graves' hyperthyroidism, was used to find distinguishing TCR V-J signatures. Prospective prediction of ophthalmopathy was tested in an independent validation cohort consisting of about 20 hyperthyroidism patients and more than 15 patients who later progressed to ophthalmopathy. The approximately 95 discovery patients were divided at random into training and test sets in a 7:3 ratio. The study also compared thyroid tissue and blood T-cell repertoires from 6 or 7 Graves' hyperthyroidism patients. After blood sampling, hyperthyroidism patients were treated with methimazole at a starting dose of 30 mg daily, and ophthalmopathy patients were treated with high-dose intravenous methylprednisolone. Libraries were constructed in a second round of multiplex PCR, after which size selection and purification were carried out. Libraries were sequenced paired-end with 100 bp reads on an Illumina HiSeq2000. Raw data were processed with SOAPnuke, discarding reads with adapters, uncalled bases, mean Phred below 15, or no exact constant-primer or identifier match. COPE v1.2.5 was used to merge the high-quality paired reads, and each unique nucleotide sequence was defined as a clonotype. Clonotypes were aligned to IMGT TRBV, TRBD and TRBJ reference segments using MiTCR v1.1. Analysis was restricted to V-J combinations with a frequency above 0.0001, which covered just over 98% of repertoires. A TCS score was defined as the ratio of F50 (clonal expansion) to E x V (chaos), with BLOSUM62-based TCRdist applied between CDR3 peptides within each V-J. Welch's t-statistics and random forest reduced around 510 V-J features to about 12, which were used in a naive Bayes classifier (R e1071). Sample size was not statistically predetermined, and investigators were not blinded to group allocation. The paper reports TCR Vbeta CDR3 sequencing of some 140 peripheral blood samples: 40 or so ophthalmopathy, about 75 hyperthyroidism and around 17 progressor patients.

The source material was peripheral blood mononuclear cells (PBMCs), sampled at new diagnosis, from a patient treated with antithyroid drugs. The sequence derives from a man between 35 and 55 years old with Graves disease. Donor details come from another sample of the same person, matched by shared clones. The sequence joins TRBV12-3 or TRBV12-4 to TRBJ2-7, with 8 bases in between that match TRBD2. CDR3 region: CASGDAGSSAEQYF. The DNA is TGTGCTAGCGGGGACGCGGGGTCGTCGGCTGAGCAGTACTTC.